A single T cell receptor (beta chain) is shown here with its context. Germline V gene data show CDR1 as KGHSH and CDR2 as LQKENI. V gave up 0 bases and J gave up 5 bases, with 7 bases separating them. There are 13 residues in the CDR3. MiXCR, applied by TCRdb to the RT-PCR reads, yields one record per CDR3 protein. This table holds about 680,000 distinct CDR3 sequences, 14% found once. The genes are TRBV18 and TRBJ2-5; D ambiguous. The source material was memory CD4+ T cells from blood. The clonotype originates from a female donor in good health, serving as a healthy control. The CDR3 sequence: CASSPPGKETQYF. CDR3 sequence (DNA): TGTGCCAGCTCACCACCGGGAAAGGAGACCCAGTACTTC.